The entry below gives a single T cell receptor (beta chain) sequence along with its context. The data stem from a study of neoadjuvant nivolumab and ipilimumab in lung cancer. J gave up 3 bases and V 4 bases, and 12 bases lay outside the gene matches. The germline gives CDR1 SGDLS, CDR2 YYNGEE. The CDR3 length is 17 residues. Clones were read by immunoSEQ multiplex PCR, and TCRdb kept only the in-frame ones, dropping some. Of more than 15,000 clones in the sample, around 77% are singletons; the top ten hold around 10%. The sequence derives from an adult with non-small cell lung cancer. This chain joins TRBV9 and TRBJ2-1, with 8 nucleotides matching TRBD2. Source: tumor tissue, taken after neoadjuvant nivolumab, alone or with ipilimumab, at or shortly before surgery. DNA for the CDR3: TGTGCCAGCAGCCCCGACGTTGGGGCGGGGGGCTACAATGAGCAGTTCTTC. It codes for CASSPDVGAGGYNEQFF.